These 24 T cell receptor beta chains came from one sample sequenced in a study of T cell responses to AZD1222 COVID-19 vaccine. The table came from immunoSEQ multiplex PCR; TCRdb's copy has only in-frame clones and leaves some out. This sample has tens of thousands of clones; about 90% occur once, and the top ten carry approximately 5.2%. The sample consisted of peripheral blood, taken on day 0 of AZD1222 vaccination. The receptors were sampled from an adult in good health.

The chain joins TRBV25-1 to TRBJ2-5, with 7 bases fitting TRBD1. The germline CDR1 and CDR2 sequences are MGHDK and SYGVNS. The CDR3 is 15 amino acids. The V gene end was trimmed by 4 bases and the J gene end by 3 bases; junction bases not matched to a gene: 8. The CDR3 sequence: CASSGGSTGKETQYF. CDR3 in DNA: TGTGCCAGCAGTGGGGGTTCGACAGGGAAAGAGACCCAGTACTTC.

As concerns this clone: Mismatch with germline at one junction end may stem from a read error. The rearrangement links TRBV3-1 (or the pseudogene TRBV3-2) to TRBJ2-1; D could derive from TRBD1 or TRBD2 (5 bases each). The CDR3 covers 15 residues. In germline, CDR1 is LGHDT, CDR2 YNNKEL (reference sequence). The CDR3 sequence is CASSPLSGTYNEQFF. In nucleotides, the CDR3 is TGTGCCAGCAGCCCACTGTCCGGGACCTATAATGAGCAGTTCTTC.

V usage is TRBV20-1 and J usage is TRBJ1-1; D gene uncertain. The CDR3 spans 11 residues. CDR1 and CDR2 from the germline V gene are DFQATT and SNEGSKA (reference sequence). V was cut by 2 bases and J by 8 bases, with 9 bases left in between. CDR3 sequence reads: CSARSISEAFF. CDR3 coding DNA: TGCAGTGCTAGATCTATATCGGAAGCTTTCTTT.

The J gene is TRBJ2-7, the V gene TRBV4-1; the D gene is possibly TRBD1 (5 bases). The CDR3 runs 14 residues. CDR1 MGHRA and CDR2 YSYEKL come from the germline V gene. V was trimmed by 3 bases and J by 3 bases, leaving 12 bases between them. The CDR3 DNA follows: TGCGCCAGCAGCCAGGGGCAGCTTTTCTACGAGCAGTACTTC. This sequence encodes CASSQGQLFYEQYF.

The V and J genes are TRBV10-3 and TRBJ1-1, with D unresolved. Trimming cost V 10 bases and J 1 base, with 13 bases left between them. The germline V gene has CDR1 ENHRY and CDR2 SYGVKD. The CDR3 sequence is 13 residues long. The CDR3 DNA follows: TGTGCCACCCACTCCGAAAAGAACACTGAAGCTTTCTTT. Its protein product is CATHSEKNTEAFF.

This chain connects TRBV27 to TRBJ2-7, with D possibly being TRBD2 (5 bases). Trimming cost V 2 bases and J 6 bases, with 17 bases left between them. The CDR3 is 15 amino acids. Per the germline V gene, CDR1 is MNHEY and CDR2 is SMNVEV (reference sequence). In DNA, the CDR3 is TGTGCCAGCAGTTTAATGGGGAGTGGGTTGGGCGAGCAGTACTTC. This encodes CASSLMGSGLGEQYF.

This chain uses TRBV9 with TRBJ2-7; 7 bases fit TRBD2. The germline gives CDR1 SGDLS, CDR2 YYNGEE. This CDR3 has 16 amino acids. V trimming: 2 bases; J trimming: 2 bases; junction bases outside the gene matches: 10. CDR3 in DNA: TGTGCCAGCAGCGTTGGTAGCGGGTCTGTAACCTACGAGCAGTACTTC. Protein: CASSVGSGSVTYEQYF.

V is TRBV4-2 and J is TRBJ1-5, with TRBD1 matching 11 bases. There are 16 residues in the CDR3. Germline V gene sequence: CDR1 LGHNA, CDR2 YNFKEQ. J lost 9 bases, V lost 4 bases, and 11 bases had no gene match. CDR3 region: CASSLGTGGTSVPQHF. The CDR3 coding sequence is TGTGCCAGCAGCCTCGGGACAGGGGGGACAAGCGTGCCCCAGCATTTT.

The CDR3 DNA is TGTGCCAGCAGTACCCCGGGACTGACGATGGCGAACACCGGGGAGCTGTTTTTT. Residues: CASSTPGLTMANTGELFF. The V and J genes are TRBV28 and TRBJ2-2; a weak D match, TRBD2 (6 bases). The CDR3 has 18 amino acids. CDR1 MDHEN and CDR2 SYDVKM come from the germline V gene. Trimming took 5 bases from V and 0 from J, leaving 19 bases between them.

The gene calls are TRBV14 and TRBJ1-3; no definite D call. This CDR3 spans 12 amino acids. Trimming pared 5 bases from V and 4 bases from J, leaving 6 bases between. CDR1 is SGHDN, CDR2 FVKESK, per germline. The CDR3 protein is CASSTQGNTIYF. CDR3 DNA: TGTGCCAGCAGCACGCAGGGAAACACCATATATTTT.

V and J are TRBV10-1 and TRBJ2-1, with 7 nucleotides matching TRBD1. The CDR3 covers 13 residues. CDR1 and CDR2 from the germline V gene are WNHNN and SYGVQD (reference sequence). The V segment lost 6 bases and the J segment 10 bases; nucleotides outside the gene matches: 9. The CDR3 coding sequence is TGCGCCAGCAGCGGCGACAGGGAACGGGAGCAGTTCTTC. Its protein product is CASSGDREREQFF.

As DNA, the CDR3 is TGTGCCAGTAGTGCGGGGGGGGCCAAAAACATTCAGTACTTC. Translation gives CASSAGGAKNIQYF. The genes are TRBV19 and TRBJ2-4; 9 nucleotides match TRBD2. The CDR3 contains 14 residues. CDR1 and CDR2 from the germline V gene are LNHDA and SQIVND (reference sequence). The V segment lost 5 bases and the J segment 1 base; nucleotides outside the gene matches: 0.

This chain uses TRBV15 with TRBJ2-7; no firm D call. Trimming took 0 bases from V and 4 from J, leaving 7 bases between them. CDR3 size: 13 residues. Germline values: CDR1 LNHNV, CDR2 YYDKDF (reference sequence). The CDR3 DNA sequence: TGTGCCACCAGCAGAGATCCTGGATACGAGCAGTACTTC. Translation gives CATSRDPGYEQYF. The whole variable domain, filled in from reference TRBV15 and TRBJ2-7, reads DAMVIQNPRYQVTQFGKPVTLSCSQTLNHNVMYWYQQKSSQAPKLLFHYYDKDFNNEADTPDNFQSRRPNTSFCFLDIRSPGLGDTAMYLCATSRDPGYEQYFGPGTRLTVT.

The V gene is TRBV9, the J gene TRBJ1-6; 9 bases map to TRBD1. The V segment lost 4 bases and the J segment 10 bases; nucleotides outside the gene matches: 9. Germline CDR1 is SGDLS and CDR2 is YYNGEE. CDR3 size: 15 residues. In DNA, the CDR3 is TGTGCCAGCAGCCTCTTGGGACAGGGAAACTCACCCCTCCACTTT. Translated, it gives CASSLLGQGNSPLHF.

This clone showed up just once. V is TRBV2 and J is TRBJ1-4; TRBD1 is a possible D gene (5 bases). This CDR3 region has 17 residues. The germline V gene has CDR1 SNHLY and CDR2 FYNNEI. V was trimmed by 2 bases and J by 4 bases, leaving 17 bases between them. The CDR3, as DNA: TGTGCCAGCAGTGAATGGGGCGCCCCGAGCTTTAATGAAAAACTGTTTTTT. As protein: CASSEWGAPSFNEKLFF.

The chain couples TRBV7-9 to TRBJ2-2; D might be TRBD1 (6 bases). The ends were cut back, 2 bases at V and 5 bases at J, with 15 bases in the middle. The CDR3 has 16 amino acids. Germline assignment: CDR1 SEHNR and CDR2 FQNEAQ (reference sequence). In DNA form, the CDR3 reads TGTGCCAGCAGCTTACAGGGGAATGTCGGAACCGGGGAGCTGTTTTTT. Encoded protein: CASSLQGNVGTGELFF.

This chain uses TRBV9 with TRBJ2-1, with TRBD2 matching 9 bases. Germline V gives CDR1 SGDLS, CDR2 YYNGEE. There are 15 residues in the CDR3. V dropped 0 bases and J dropped 6; count of bases not matched to a gene: 4. CDR3 nucleotides: TGTGCCAGCAGCGTAGGAGCGGGAGGCCCCAATGAGCAGTTCTTC. Translated, it gives CASSVGAGGPNEQFF.

The gene calls are TRBV25-1 and TRBJ1-2; D remains ambiguous. Per germline, CDR1 MGHDK and CDR2 SYGVNS. The length of the CDR3 is 13 residues. The V gene lost 7 bases and the J gene lost 8 bases, with 17 bases spanning the gap. CDR3 in DNA: TGTGCCAGCACCCTAGTCGAGGGTCGGGGCTACACCTTC. This sequence encodes CASTLVEGRGYTF.

The chain couples TRBV5-6 to TRBJ2-3, with unresolved D. Germline-derived CDR1 and CDR2 are SGHDT and YYEEEE. V was cut by 0 bases and J by 0 bases, with 14 bases left in between. There are 17 residues in the CDR3. CDR3 residues: CASSLDPRALSTDTQYF. For the CDR3, the DNA is TGTGCCAGCAGCTTGGACCCCCGCGCGCTTAGCACAGATACGCAGTATTTT.

This chain links TRBV5-6 with TRBJ2-7, with 9 bases matching TRBD1. The V and J ends lost 5 bases and 3 bases, in that order; junction bases with no gene match: 6. This CDR3 has 14 residues. The germline V gene encodes CDR1 SGHDT and CDR2 YYEEEE. The CDR3 bases are TGTGCCAGCAGGGCTGGGACAGGGTTCTACGAGCAGTACTTC. Translation: CASRAGTGFYEQYF.

The gene calls are TRBV27 and TRBJ1-1; D is unresolved. This CDR3 has 14 amino acids. V was pared by 3 bases and J by 0 bases, with 8 bases between. Per germline, CDR1 MNHEY and CDR2 SMNVEV (reference sequence). CDR3 protein: CASSLDRMNTEAFF. The CDR3 DNA sequence: TGTGCCAGCAGTTTGGACCGAATGAACACTGAAGCTTTCTTT.

The V and J genes are TRBV6-5 and TRBJ1-3; a possible D gene is TRBD1 (6 bases). Germline loops: CDR1 MNHEY, CDR2 SVGAGI. Deletions cut 0 bases from V and 2 bases from J, with 11 bases between. This CDR3 has 16 amino acids. The CDR3 nucleotides read TGTGCCAGCAGTTACTCTCAGGGGTCCCCTGGAAACACCATATATTTT. This sequence encodes CASSYSQGSPGNTIYF.

V gene TRBV6-5 combines with J gene TRBJ1-5; TRBD1 aligns across 7 bases. J lost 1 base, V lost 7 bases, and 4 bases had no gene match. Germline V CDR1 and CDR2: MNHEY, SVGAGI. The CDR3 consists of 14 residues. The CDR3 coding sequence is TGTGCCAGCACTGGACAGGTCAGCAATCAGCCCCAGCATTTT. Translated, it gives CASTGQVSNQPQHF.

The chain couples TRBV18 to TRBJ2-1; weak D call: TRBD2 (5 bases). This CDR3 contains 16 residues. Germline CDR1 is KGHSH and CDR2 is LQKENI. V lost 2 bases to trimming and J lost 1 base, with 12 bases between them. CDR3 coding DNA: TGTGCCAGCTCACCATTTAGGGAGTATTCCTACAATGAGCAGTTCTTC. As protein: CASSPFREYSYNEQFF.